Below are 28 T cell receptor beta chains sequenced from a single sample in a study of blood T cells in healthy people across ages. With a J-beta primer mix and a sample-barcoded 5' primer, a second PCR ran about 7 to 11 cycles. TCRdb redid the calling of the 5' RACE reads with MiXCR, one entry per CDR3 protein. The sample yields around 1,100,000 distinct CDR3 sequences, about two fifths seen once. Sequenced input: blood. These receptors originate from a man in his late teens or twenties in good health.

The genes are TRBV4-1 and TRBJ1-2, with 7 bases identical to TRBD1. Germline V gene sequence: CDR1 MGHRA, CDR2 YSYEKL. This CDR3 spans 16 amino acids. The junction had 16 bases not matched to a gene; V was cut back by 0 bases and J by 12 bases. Here the CDR3 DNA reads TGCGCCAGCAGCCAAGATCCGACTGACAGGGCGACGGGCGACACCTTC. Translated: CASSQDPTDRATGDTF.

This clonotype has just a few counts. The chain recombines TRBV7-2 with TRBJ2-5; 12 positions match TRBD2. Germline CDR1 SGHTA, CDR2 FQGNSA. J was trimmed by 11 bases and V by 3 bases; bases with no gene match: 10. There are 15 residues in the CDR3. CDR3 in amino acids: CASSFATSGGSEQYF. CDR3 DNA: TGTGCCAGCAGCTTCGCAACTAGCGGGGGGTCGGAGCAGTACTTC.

The rearrangement uses TRBV20-1 and TRBJ1-5; possible D gene TRBD1, 5 bases. This CDR3 is built from 14 residues. Trimming removed 4 bases at V and 5 bases at J, with 15 bases between. Germline V gene lookup returns CDR1 DFQATT and CDR2 SNEGSKA (reference sequence). DNA for the CDR3: TGCAGTGCTAACTATGCAGGGTCTGATCAGCCCCAGCATTTT. The encoded protein is CSANYAGSDQPQHF.

The chain couples TRBV25-1 to TRBJ1-1; D is ambiguous. V dropped 2 bases and J dropped 11 bases, with 9 bases sitting between them. CDR1 is MGHDK, CDR2 SYGVNS, per germline. The CDR3 contains 11 residues. The CDR3 is CASSEGRYAFF. The CDR3 bases are TGTGCCAGCAGTGAAGGCCGGTACGCTTTCTTT.

The chain has TRBV6-1 and TRBJ2-1; 8 bases align to TRBD1. There are 15 residues in the CDR3. CDR1 and CDR2 from the germline V gene are MNHNS and SASEGT. The junction had 12 bases not matched to a gene; V was cut back by 7 bases and J by 7 bases. The CDR3 reads CASTLGTGLRNEQFF. The CDR3 DNA is TGTGCCAGCACCCTTGGGACAGGTTTAAGGAATGAGCAGTTCTTC.

The chain recombines TRBV5-6 with TRBJ1-2; D is uncertain. Between the trimmed V and J ends, which lost 4 bases and 4 bases, there was a span of 11 bases. Germline lookup yields CDR1 SGHDT and CDR2 YYEEEE. The CDR3 sequence is 13 residues long. The CDR3 is CASSARRAYGYTF. CDR3 sequence (DNA): TGTGCCAGCAGCGCGCGGCGGGCCTATGGCTACACCTTC.

This clonotype was picked up a small number of times. The genes are TRBV27 and TRBJ2-1, with 7 bases aligning to TRBD1. This CDR3 has 14 residues. Germline V CDR1 and CDR2: MNHEY, SMNVEV (reference sequence). With 6 bases clipped from V and 5 bases from J, the junction kept 7 bases outside the gene matches. The CDR3 region is CASSHRGPDNEQFF. The CDR3 DNA follows: TGTGCCAGCAGCCACAGGGGACCGGACAATGAGCAGTTCTTC.

The chain couples TRBV3-1 to TRBJ2-3; no clear D. CDR1 LGHDT and CDR2 YNNKEL come from the germline V gene (reference sequence). The germline V and J ends were trimmed by 0 bases and 3 bases, with 16 bases remaining between them. There are 17 residues in the CDR3. This CDR3 reads CASSQDPAVSSTDTQYF. CDR3 nucleotide sequence: TGTGCCAGCAGCCAAGATCCGGCAGTGAGTTCGACAGATACGCAGTATTTT.

The V call is TRBV10-3, the J call TRBJ1-2, with D tentatively TRBD1 (5 bases). Germline V gene sequence: CDR1 ENHRY, CDR2 SYGVKD. CDR3 length: 15 residues. V lost 3 bases and J lost 5, with 16 bases in between. The DNA of the CDR3 is TGTGCCATCAGTGAAGGGGCGGGGGATCTTTATGGCTACACCTTC. The encoded protein is CAISEGAGDLYGYTF.

The V call is TRBV28, the J call TRBJ2-2, with no clear D. The germline CDR1 and CDR2 sequences are MDHEN and SYDVKM. The CDR3 is 16 residues long. The V end lost 4 bases, the J end lost 4 bases, and 16 bases lay between the germline ends. The CDR3 region is CASSYLGPPGTGELFF. CDR3 DNA: TGTGCCAGCAGTTACCTCGGGCCCCCCGGCACCGGGGAGCTGTTTTTT. Complete variable domain (other parts from reference TRBV28 and TRBJ2-2): DVKVTQSSRYLVKRTGEKVFLECVQDMDHENMFWYRQDPGLGLRLIYFSYDVKMKEKGDIPEGYSVSREKKERFSLILESASTNQTSMYLCASSYLGPPGTGELFFGEGSRLTVL.

The chain is built from TRBV20-1 and TRBJ2-7; D ambiguous. This CDR3 spans 12 amino acids. Trimming took off 1 base at V and 5 bases at J, with 9 bases between the two ends. CDR1 is DFQATT, CDR2 SNEGSKA, per germline (reference sequence). The CDR3 sequence: CSARVGSHEQYF. CDR3 nucleotide sequence: TGCAGTGCTAGAGTGGGGTCCCACGAGCAGTACTTC.

This clonotype occurred once. A much bigger clone sits one base away, suggesting this may be a read error. This sequence joins TRBV10-3 and TRBJ2-4; 9 bases align to TRBD1. The J call is in doubt because the DNA end fits TRBJ2-5 better. CDR3 size: 16 residues. Germline V CDR1 and CDR2: ENHRY, SYGVKD. The DNA of the CDR3 is TGTGCCATCGGATTTTCCCGACAGGGGGACCAAGAGACCCAGTACTTC. Translation: CAIGFSRQGDQETQYF.

In this sample, this clonotype turned up many times. The chain carries TRBV7-2 and TRBJ2-1, with D maybe TRBD2 (5 bases). This CDR3 spans 15 amino acids. Germline assignment: CDR1 SGHTA and CDR2 FQGNSA. Trimming removed 2 bases from V and 1 base from J, with 9 bases in between. CDR3 nucleotide sequence: TGTGCCAGCAGCTTATTCCTAGCTTCCTACAATGAGCAGTTCTTC. Translating gives CASSLFLASYNEQFF.

V usage is TRBV9 and J usage is TRBJ2-1; D call uncertain. TRBJ2-7 explains the end of the DNA better; the J call may be wrong. Germline V gene lookup returns CDR1 SGDLS and CDR2 YYNGEE. The CDR3 covers 12 residues. The DNA for the CDR3 is TGTGCCAGCAGCGTACCCCCCAATGAGCAGTACTTC. This sequence encodes CASSVPPNEQYF.

The CDR3 DNA is TGTGCCAGCAGCGTAGTAGGGGCGTCCTATGGCTACACCTTC. Protein product: CASSVVGASYGYTF. The rearrangement links TRBV9 to TRBJ1-2, with D tentatively TRBD1 (5 bases). Germline CDR1 SGDLS, CDR2 YYNGEE. V was cut by 0 bases and J by 4 bases, with 10 bases left in between. The CDR3 extends over 14 amino acids.

This clonotype has just a few counts. The chain couples TRBV20-1 to TRBJ2-7, with 8 bases fitting TRBD1. Germline CDR1 is DFQATT and CDR2 is SNEGSKA (reference sequence). The CDR3 covers 14 residues. After removal of 2 bases from V and 2 bases from J, the junction contained 5 bases not matched to a gene. The CDR3 nucleotides are TGCAGTGCTAGACGGACAGGGCTTGCCTACGAGCAGTACTTC. As protein: CSARRTGLAYEQYF.

Details on this clonotype: The junction does not match germline at one end; this may be a read error. The chain has TRBV20-1 and TRBJ2-7; D may correspond to TRBD1 or TRBD2 (5 bases each). The CDR3 totals 14 residues. CDR1 is DFQATT, CDR2 SNEGSKA, per germline (reference sequence). CDR3 coding DNA: TGCAGTGTCCAGGGTAGCGAAACTGTCTACGAGCAGTGCTTC. Its protein product is CSVQGSETVYEQCF.

The genes are TRBV7-2 and TRBJ2-5; D gene uncertain. Between the trimmed V and J ends, which lost 1 base and 2 bases, there was a span of 8 bases. The CDR3 runs to 14 residues. Germline CDR1 and CDR2: SGHTA and FQGNSA. The CDR3 sequence is CTSSLGADQETQYF. The CDR3 DNA reads TGTACCAGCAGCTTAGGGGCAGATCAAGAGACCCAGTACTTC.

This clonotype was counted only a few times. The CDR3 sequence is CASSPRQGTSYEQYF. Written as DNA, the CDR3 is TGTGCCAGCTCACCTCGACAGGGGACCTCCTACGAGCAGTACTTC. The chain uses TRBV18 and TRBJ2-7; 8 bases line up with TRBD1. V trimming: 3 bases; J trimming: 0 bases; junction bases outside the gene matches: 4. Germline loops: CDR1 KGHSH, CDR2 LQKENI. CDR3 length: 15 residues.

This clonotype was found a few times. J is TRBJ2-5 and V is TRBV7-6; no firm D call. The CDR3 has 12 residues. Trimming removed 0 bases from V and 5 bases from J, with 4 bases in between. Germline CDR1 SGHVS, CDR2 FNYEAQ. The CDR3, as DNA: TGTGCCAGCAGCTTAGCGACGGAGACCCAGTACTTC. Its translation: CASSLATETQYF.

This clonotype was counted only a few times. The rearrangement joins TRBV13 to TRBJ1-6, with TRBD1 as a possible D gene (5 bases). Germline values: CDR1 PRHDT, CDR2 FYEKMQ (reference sequence). Trimming shortened V by 0 bases and J by 2 bases, and 5 bases separated the two germline ends. The CDR3 runs 15 residues. Here the CDR3 reads CASSLGGPYNSPLHF. The CDR3 DNA is TGTGCCAGCAGCTTAGGGGGACCCTATAATTCACCCCTCCACTTT.

The V gene is TRBV7-2, the J gene TRBJ1-1; D remains unclear. V was pared by 5 bases and J by 2 bases, with 21 bases between. Germline CDR1 is SGHTA and CDR2 is FQGNSA. This CDR3 has 17 amino acids. The CDR3 loop reads CASSRIRPGHPNTEAFF. CDR3 sequence (DNA): TGTGCCAGCAGCCGCATCCGCCCCGGGCACCCCAACACTGAAGCTTTCTTT. Filled out from reference TRBV7-2 and TRBJ1-1, the complete variable domain reads GAGVSQSPSNKVTEKGKDVELRCDPISGHTALYWYRQSLGQGLEFLIYFQGNSAPDKSGLPSDRFSAERTGGSVSTLTIQRTQQEDSAVYLCASSRIRPGHPNTEAFFGQGTRLTVV.

This clonotype was seen many times. The chain combines TRBV29-1 with TRBJ2-3, with 8 nucleotides matching TRBD2. CDR1 is SQVTM, CDR2 ANQGSEA, per germline. The CDR3 sequence is 16 residues long. V trimming: 0 bases; J trimming: 0 bases; junction bases outside the gene matches: 5. Here the CDR3 reads CSVEDRLAHSTDTQYF. The DNA of the CDR3 is TGCAGCGTTGAAGATCGACTAGCGCATAGCACAGATACGCAGTATTTT.

This clonotype was seen a few times. This chain links TRBV25-1 with TRBJ1-2; D ambiguous. The CDR3 has 13 amino acids. Trimming removed 2 bases at V and 1 base at J, with 5 bases between. Germline V gene sequence: CDR1 MGHDK, CDR2 SYGVNS. The CDR3 region is CASSEPVNYGYTF. CDR3 coding DNA: TGTGCCAGCAGTGAACCAGTTAACTATGGCTACACCTTC.

The gene calls are TRBV7-2 and TRBJ1-1; D uncertain. The germline V gene encodes CDR1 SGHTA and CDR2 FQGNSA. This CDR3 is built from 14 residues. The V end was cut by 1 base, the J end by 8 bases, with 14 bases between. CDR3 sequence reads: CASSLGLAPQEAFF. CDR3 DNA sequence: TGTGCCAGCAGCTTAGGACTCGCGCCTCAGGAAGCTTTCTTT.

This chain joins TRBV2 and TRBJ2-1, with TRBD2 identical over 10 bases. J gave up 3 bases and V 2 bases, and 1 base lay outside the gene matches. Germline CDR1 is SNHLY and CDR2 is FYNNEI. This CDR3 contains 15 residues. Here the CDR3 DNA reads TGTGCCAGCAGTGAACGGACTAGCGGCTACAATGAGCAGTTCTTC. Its translation: CASSERTSGYNEQFF. Combining the CDR3 with reference TRBV2 and TRBJ2-1 gives the whole variable domain EPEVTQTPSHQVTQMGQEVILRCVPISNHLYFYWYRQILGQKVEFLVSFYNNEISEKSEIFDDQFSVERPDGSNFTLKIRSTKLEDSAMYFCASSERTSGYNEQFFGPGTRLTVL.

The V gene is TRBV5-1, the J gene TRBJ1-1; possible D gene TRBD1, 5 bases. V was cut by 0 bases and J by 6 bases, with 15 bases left in between. Germline CDR1 reads SGHRS; CDR2 reads YFSETQ. The CDR3 consists of 15 residues. In nucleotides, the CDR3 is TGCGCCAGCAGCTTGGATGCAGGGTCGACCTCTGAAGCTTTCTTT. It translates to CASSLDAGSTSEAFF.

This clonotype was seen only a few times. The V call is TRBV6-2 or TRBV6-3, the J call TRBJ2-1; D unresolved. Germline CDR1 is MNHEY and CDR2 is SVGEGT. The V gene lost 6 bases and the J gene lost 9 bases, with 21 bases spanning the gap. The CDR3 spans 15 residues. The CDR3 is CASSPGIILQLEQFF. In DNA, the CDR3 is TGTGCCAGCAGCCCCGGTATAATCCTACAACTTGAGCAGTTCTTC.